This T cell receptor beta chain is drawn from a study of radiotherapy plus CTLA-4 blockade in lung cancer. Study-level results: Early blood T cell clone dynamics, with interferon-beta, were reported to best predict response.

Germline V gives CDR1 SNHLY, CDR2 FYNNEI. Trimming removed 3 bases at V and 5 bases at J, with 13 bases between. The CDR3 contains 15 residues. TCRdb keeps only in-frame clones here, not all; method: immunoSEQ multiplex PCR. The data contain under 70,000 clones, approximately 77% of them singletons. CTLA-4 blockade with ipilimumab, together with focal radiation, was given to patients with chemo-refractory metastatic non-small-cell lung cancer. Worth noting for this clone: No antigen is known for it.

The chain carries TRBV2 and TRBJ1-4, with D possibly matching TRBD1 (5 bases). The origin of this receptor is a human donor with non-small cell lung cancer who had a complete response to radiotherapy plus ipilimumab. The sample consisted of peripheral blood, taken from a patient treated with radiotherapy plus ipilimumab. The CDR3: CASSDLGTLNEKLFF. DNA for the CDR3: TGTGCCAGCAGTGATCTGGGGACTTTAAATGAAAAACTGTTTTTT.